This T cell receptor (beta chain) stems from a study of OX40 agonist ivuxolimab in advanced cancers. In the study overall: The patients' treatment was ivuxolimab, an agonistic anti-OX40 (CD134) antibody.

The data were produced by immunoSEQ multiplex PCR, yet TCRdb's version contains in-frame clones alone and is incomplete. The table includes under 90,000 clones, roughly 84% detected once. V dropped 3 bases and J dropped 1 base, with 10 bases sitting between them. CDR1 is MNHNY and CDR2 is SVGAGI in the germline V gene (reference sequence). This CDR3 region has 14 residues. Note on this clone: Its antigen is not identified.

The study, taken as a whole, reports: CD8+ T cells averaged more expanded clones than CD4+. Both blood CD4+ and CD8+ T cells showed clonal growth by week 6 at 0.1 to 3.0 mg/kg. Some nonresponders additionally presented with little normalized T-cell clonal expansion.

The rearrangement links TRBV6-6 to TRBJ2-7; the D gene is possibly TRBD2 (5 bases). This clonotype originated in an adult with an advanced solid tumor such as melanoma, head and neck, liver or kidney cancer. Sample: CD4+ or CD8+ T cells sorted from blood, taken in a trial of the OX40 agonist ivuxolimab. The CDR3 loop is CASSYYGESYEQYF. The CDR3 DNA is TGTGCCAGCAGTTATTACGGGGAGTCCTACGAGCAGTACTTC.